This T cell receptor (beta chain) originates from a study of CD8 T cells in ankylosing spondylitis (dated 2017 in TCRdb). For the study in its entirety: The study set out to find disease-linked TCR variants by profiling T cell receptor beta repertoires in ankylosing spondylitis patients and healthy donors. The full study cohort comprised 25 or so ankylosing spondylitis patients and roughly 110 healthy donors. Peripheral blood samples were taken, and synovial fluid was additionally collected from ankylosing spondylitis patients. Broad study findings and their caveats: A CD8+ phenotype was shown by the disease-linked clones, which were found at relatively low frequencies in peripheral blood. The disease-linked clones were reported as significantly enriched in matched synovial fluid samples from ankylosing spondylitis patients. Some of the motif variants had been reported before in the synovial fluid and blood of reactive arthritis patients, a finding that suggests common disease-initiation mechanisms. Blood from ankylosing spondylitis patients appeared to be characterized by a TCR beta motif made up of about 8 highly homologous amino acid variants.

V sheds 3 bases and J sheds 5 bases, leaving 14 bases between their ends. From its cysteine to its phenylalanine, the CDR3 spans 15 amino acids. Only the CDR3 part of the read is kept: 45 bases, read in frame from the first base. Based on the germline V gene, the CDR1 and CDR2 sequences are MDHEN and SYDVKM. This clonotype has ten or more counts. The antigen it binds to is not known. Per-base qualities were not stored, and no clone one base away is much larger. TCRdb records Illumina HiSeq 2500 as the sequencer. TCR beta libraries were prepared by quantitative 5'-RACE with molecular barcodes. Concerning the study's data processing: To identify disease-linked TCR variants, a new computational method was used, one built on a probabilistic model of VDJ rearrangement. TCRdb trimmed the raw reads at Q25, called clones with MiXCR and kept productive beta chains. Every entry covers one CDR3 protein and lists the most common genes and DNA from its rows. These V and J calls originate from TCRdb's pipeline instead of the authors' own analysis. The table for this sample lists over 200,000 distinct CDR3 sequences; over 9.5% of them were counted only once. The ten largest make up 21% of the sample.

The sequence came from a male donor with ankylosing spondylitis or in good health (not recorded which). The chain joins TRBV28 to TRBJ1-5; no D gene can be assigned with confidence. Material: blood, either unsorted or a sorted T cell fraction (not recorded which). This receptor has the CDR3 CASSFRLRQDQPQHF. The sequence in DNA is TGTGCCAGCAGTTTCCGGCTTAGACAAGATCAGCCCCAGCATTTT.